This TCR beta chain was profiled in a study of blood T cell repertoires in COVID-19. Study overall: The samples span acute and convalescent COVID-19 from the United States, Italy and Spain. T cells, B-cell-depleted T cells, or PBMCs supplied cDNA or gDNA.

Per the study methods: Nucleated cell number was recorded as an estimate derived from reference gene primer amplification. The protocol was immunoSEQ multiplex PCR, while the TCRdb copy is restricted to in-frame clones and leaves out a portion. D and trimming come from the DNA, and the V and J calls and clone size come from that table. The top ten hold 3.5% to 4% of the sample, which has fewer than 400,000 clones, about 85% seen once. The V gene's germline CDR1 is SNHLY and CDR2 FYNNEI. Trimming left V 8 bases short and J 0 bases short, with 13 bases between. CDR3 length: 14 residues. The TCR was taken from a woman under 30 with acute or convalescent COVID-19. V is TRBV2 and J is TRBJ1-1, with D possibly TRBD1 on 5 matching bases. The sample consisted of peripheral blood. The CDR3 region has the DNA TGTGCCAGCCTCTCAGGGTCTCTGAACACTGAAGCTTTCTTT. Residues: CASLSGSLNTEAFF.